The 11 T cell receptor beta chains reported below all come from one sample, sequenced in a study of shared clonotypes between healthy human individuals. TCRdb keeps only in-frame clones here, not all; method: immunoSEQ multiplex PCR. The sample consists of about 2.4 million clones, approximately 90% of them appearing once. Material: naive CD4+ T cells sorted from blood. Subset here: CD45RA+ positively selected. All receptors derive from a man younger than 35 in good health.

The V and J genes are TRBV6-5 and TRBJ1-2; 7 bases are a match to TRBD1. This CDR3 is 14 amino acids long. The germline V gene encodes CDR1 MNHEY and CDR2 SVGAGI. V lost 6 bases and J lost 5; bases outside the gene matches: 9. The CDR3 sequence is CASSRFQGVYGYTF. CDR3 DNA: TGTGCCAGCAGCCGTTTCCAGGGGGTTTATGGCTACACCTTC.

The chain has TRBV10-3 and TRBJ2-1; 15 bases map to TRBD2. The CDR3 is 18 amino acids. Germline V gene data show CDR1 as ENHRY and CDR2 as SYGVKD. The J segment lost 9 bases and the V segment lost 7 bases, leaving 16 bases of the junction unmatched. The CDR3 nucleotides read TGTGCCATCATGACCGTAACCGGGACTAGCGGGAGGTACGGTGAGCAGTTCTTC. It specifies CAIMTVTGTSGRYGEQFF.

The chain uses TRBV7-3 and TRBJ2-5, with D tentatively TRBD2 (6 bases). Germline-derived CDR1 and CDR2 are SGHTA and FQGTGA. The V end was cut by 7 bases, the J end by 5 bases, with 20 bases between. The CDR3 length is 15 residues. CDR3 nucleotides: TGTGCCAGCACCCAAAACGGGGGATCGGAGGAGACCCAGTACTTC. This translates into CASTQNGGSEETQYF.

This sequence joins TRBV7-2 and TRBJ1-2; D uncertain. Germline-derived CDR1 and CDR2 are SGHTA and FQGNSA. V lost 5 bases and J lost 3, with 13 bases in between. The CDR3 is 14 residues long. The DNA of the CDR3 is TGTGCCAGCAGCCAGGCCCCCGGTTACTATGGCTACACCTTC. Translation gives CASSQAPGYYGYTF.

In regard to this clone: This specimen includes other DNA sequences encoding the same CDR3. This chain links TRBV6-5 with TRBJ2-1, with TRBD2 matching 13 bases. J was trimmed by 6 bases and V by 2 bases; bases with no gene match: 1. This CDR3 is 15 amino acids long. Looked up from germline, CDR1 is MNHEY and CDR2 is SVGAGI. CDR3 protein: CASSYRTSGGNEQFF. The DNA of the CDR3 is TGTGCCAGCAGTTACAGGACTAGCGGGGGCAATGAGCAGTTCTTC.

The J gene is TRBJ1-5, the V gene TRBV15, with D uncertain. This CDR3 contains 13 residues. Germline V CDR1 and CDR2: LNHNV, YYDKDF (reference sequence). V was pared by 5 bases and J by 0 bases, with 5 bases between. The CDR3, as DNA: TGTGCCACCAGCTATTATAGCAATCAGCCCCAGCATTTT. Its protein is CATSYYSNQPQHF.

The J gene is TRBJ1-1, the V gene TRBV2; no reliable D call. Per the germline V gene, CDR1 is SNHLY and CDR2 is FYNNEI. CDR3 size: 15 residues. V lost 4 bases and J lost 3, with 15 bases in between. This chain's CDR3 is CASSGAGFADTEAFF. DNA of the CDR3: TGTGCCAGCAGTGGGGCAGGATTCGCGGACACTGAAGCTTTCTTT.

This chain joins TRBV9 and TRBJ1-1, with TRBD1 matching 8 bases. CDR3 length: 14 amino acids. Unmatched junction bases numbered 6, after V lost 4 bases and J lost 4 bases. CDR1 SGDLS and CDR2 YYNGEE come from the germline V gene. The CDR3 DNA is TGTGCCAGCAGCCCGACAGGGGCCGGCACTGAAGCTTTCTTT. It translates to CASSPTGAGTEAFF.

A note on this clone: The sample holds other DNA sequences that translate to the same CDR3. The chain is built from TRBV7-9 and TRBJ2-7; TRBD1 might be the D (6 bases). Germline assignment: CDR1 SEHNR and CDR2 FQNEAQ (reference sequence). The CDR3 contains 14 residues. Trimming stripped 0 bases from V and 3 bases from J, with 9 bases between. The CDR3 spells CASSLAGGNYEQYF. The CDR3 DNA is TGTGCCAGCAGCTTAGCTGGGGGCAACTACGAGCAGTACTTC.

CDR3 protein: CASSMPGAPGSPLHF. As DNA, the CDR3 is TGTGCCAGTAGTATGCCCGGGGCGCCTGGCTCACCCCTCCACTTT. This sequence joins TRBV19 and TRBJ1-6; a weak D match, TRBD1 (5 bases). CDR1 and CDR2 from the germline V gene are LNHDA and SQIVND (reference sequence). The CDR3 is made up of 15 amino acids. V dropped 3 bases and J dropped 10 bases, with 16 bases sitting between them.

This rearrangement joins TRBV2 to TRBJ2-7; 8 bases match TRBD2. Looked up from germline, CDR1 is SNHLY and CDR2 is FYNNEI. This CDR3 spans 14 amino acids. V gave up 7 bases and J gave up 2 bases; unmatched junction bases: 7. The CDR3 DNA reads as TGTGCCAGCACCTTAGCGGGGCTAACCTACGAGCAGTACTTC. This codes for CASTLAGLTYEQYF.